This TCR beta chain was identified during a study of blood T cell repertoires in COVID-19. The overall study: There were acute and convalescent COVID-19 samples, and they came from the United States, Italy and Spain. Sample material is recorded as cDNA or gDNA derived from T cells, B-cell-depleted T cells, or PBMCs.

Those enrolled in Seattle joined during active infection and were followed longitudinally afterward. V gave up 0 bases and J gave up 3 bases, with 12 bases separating them. Germline lookup yields CDR1 SGHDN and CDR2 FVKESK. CDR3 length: 16 residues. Authors' data handling: Amplified reference gene primers provided the basis for estimating nucleated cell counts. The repertoire was sequenced with immunoSEQ multiplex PCR; TCRdb's copy has only in-frame clones and lacks some. That table supplies the V and J calls and clone size; D and trimming were determined from the DNA. The table lists some 70,000 clones, less than 95% of them singletons.

Specimen: peripheral blood. The chain uses TRBV14 and TRBJ2-1; D is uncertain. The receptor was derived from a man aged 50 to 59 with COVID-19, enrolled during active disease. Here the CDR3 DNA reads TGTGCCAGCAGCCAAGAGGCGCCCAGACTCTACAATGAGCAGTTCTTC. Translated, it gives CASSQEAPRLYNEQFF.